This T cell receptor (beta chain) was profiled in a study of radiation and T cells in renal cell carcinoma. Overall study findings and caveats: Irradiated tumors held more dominant CDR3 motifs than control tumors.

Germline assignment: CDR1 LNHDA and CDR2 SQIVND (reference sequence). With 4 bases removed from V and 0 bases from J, the gap between germline ends came to 20 bases. CDR3 length: 18 residues. Worth noting for this clone: As yet, its antigen is unknown.

Regarding treatment: treatment-naive control, cytoreductive nephrectomy. The protocol was immunoSEQ multiplex PCR, while the TCRdb copy is restricted to in-frame clones and leaves out a portion. The table lists more than 10,000 clones, about 65% of them singletons. This TCR was recovered from a woman aged 80 or over with renal cell carcinoma. Sequenced material: tumor tissue, taken from a patient whose treatment was nephrectomy without radiotherapy. The V and J genes are TRBV19 and TRBJ2-3; D might be TRBD2 (7 bases). The CDR3: CASSRRGLGLPSTDTQYF. CDR3 nucleotides: TGTGCCAGTAGTAGGCGGGGGCTGGGGCTCCCTAGCACAGATACGCAGTATTTT.